These 4 T cell receptor beta chains were all obtained from the same sample, sequenced in a study of early T cells in non-severe SARS-CoV-2 infection. TCRdb fed the 5' RACE reads into MiXCR, producing one record per CDR3 protein. The sample lists tens of thousands of distinct CDR3 sequences, 4% to 5% seen once, with almost 8% in the top ten. Sequencing input: whole blood. The receptors derive from an adult who was a healthcare worker with PCR-confirmed SARS-CoV-2 infection or an uninfected control (not recorded which).

This clonotype has ten or more counts. V and J are TRBV28 and TRBJ2-7; TRBD1 aligns across 8 bases. The CDR3 runs to 13 residues. Germline assignment: CDR1 MDHEN and CDR2 SYDVKM. With 8 bases clipped from V and 2 bases from J, the junction kept 5 bases outside the gene matches. The CDR3 reads CASGGTGTYEQYF. CDR3 in DNA: TGTGCCAGCGGGGGGACAGGAACCTACGAGCAGTACTTC.

V usage is TRBV7-6 and J usage is TRBJ1-3; the match to TRBD1 covers 7 bases. CDR1 SGHVS and CDR2 FNYEAQ come from the germline V gene. The CDR3 spans 16 residues. Trimming took 5 bases from V and 1 from J; bases not matched to a gene: 8. The CDR3 DNA sequence: TGTGCCAGCAGCCTAGGGACAGTGACATCTGGAAACACCATATATTTT. Translated, it gives CASSLGTVTSGNTIYF. Full variable domain (remainder filled in from reference TRBV7-6 and TRBJ1-3): GAGVSQSPRYKVTKRGQDVALRCDPISGHVSLYWYRQALGQGPEFLTYFNYEAQQDKSGLPNDRFSAERPEGSISTLTIQRTEQRDSAMYRCASSLGTVTSGNTIYFGEGSWLTVV.

This clonotype was seen ten or more times. This rearrangement joins TRBV5-1 to TRBJ2-3; 9 bases match TRBD2. The CDR3 runs to 16 residues. The germline V gene has CDR1 SGHRS and CDR2 YFSETQ. After removal of 1 base from V and 2 bases from J, the junction contained 5 bases not matched to a gene. The CDR3 region has the DNA TGCGCCAGCAGCTTGCCCCGACTAGCGGACACAGATACGCAGTATTTT. This encodes CASSLPRLADTDTQYF.

This clonotype was seen at least ten times. The V call is TRBV20-1, the J call TRBJ2-1, with 10 bases matching TRBD2. Trimming removed 6 bases from V and 6 bases from J; junction bases left unmatched: 8. Germline lookup yields CDR1 DFQATT and CDR2 SNEGSKA (reference sequence). The CDR3 contains 14 residues. The CDR3 region is CSARAGGPINEQFF. CDR3 nucleotide sequence: TGCAGTGCACGAGCGGGGGGGCCGATCAATGAGCAGTTCTTC.